This section outlines one T cell receptor beta chain sequence together with its context. Its ends do not fully match the called genes, so a read error is possible. Germline V lookup: CDR1 SGHAT, CDR2 FQNNGV. The CDR3 loop spans 12 amino acids. The sample is drawn from a study of blood T cell repertoires in COVID-19. The wider study: Specimens from acute and convalescent COVID-19 originated in the United States, Italy and Spain. Nucleic acid was either cDNA or gDNA, and it came from T cells, B-cell-depleted T cells, or PBMCs.

In the study's own analysis: Reference gene primer amplification gave estimated nucleated cell counts. Assay used: immunoSEQ multiplex PCR; TCRdb lists only in-frame clones, some missing. V and J calls and clone size come straight from that table; D and trimming were deduced from the DNA. Among approximately 50,000 clones listed, 80% to 90% were seen once. This receptor was obtained from a human donor in a cohort sampled during active COVID-19. This sequence joins TRBV11-2 and TRBJ2-7; D is perhaps TRBD1 (6 bases). Specimen: peripheral blood. CDR3 sequence (DNA): TGTGCCAGCAGCCCATACCAGGGGTTGTATCACTTC. It is translated as CASSPYQGLYHF.